Reported below is one T cell receptor beta chain. Its antigen is unidentified. CDR1 and CDR2 (germline): MDHEN, SYDVKM. The CDR3 sequence is 15 residues long. The germline V and J ends were trimmed by 7 bases and 2 bases, with 15 bases remaining between them. The entry originates in a study of shared clonotypes between healthy human individuals. Naive-designated CD8 cells lacked CD45RO, were positively enriched for CCR7, and omitted terminally differentiated effector memory CD45RA+ cells. Here immunoSEQ multiplex PCR was the method, and the copy in TCRdb shows in-frame clones only, minus some. The profile shows about 680,000 clones, 92% of them singletons. Study-wide points: The represented genetic and exposure-history diversity was limited by the small number of donors. Non-shared clonotypes showed lower generation probabilities than clonotypes common to all four donors.

This sequence joins TRBV28 and TRBJ2-1; possibly TRBD1 or TRBD2 for D (6 bases each). Input material: naive CD8+ T cells sorted from blood. The sequence was obtained from a man younger than 40 in good health. The CDR3 nucleotides are TGTGCCAGCATTAGGTCAGGGGAGGCCTACAATGAGCAGTTCTTC. This encodes CASIRSGEAYNEQFF. Complete variable domain (other parts from reference TRBV28 and TRBJ2-1): DVKVTQSSRYLVKRTGEKVFLECVQDMDHENMFWYRQDPGLGLRLIYFSYDVKMKEKGDIPEGYSVSREKKERFSLILESASTNQTSMYLCASIRSGEAYNEQFFGPGTRLTVL.